Below are 10 T cell receptor beta chains sequenced from a single sample in a study of T cell responses to AZD1222 COVID-19 vaccine. Method: immunoSEQ multiplex PCR; TCRdb's copy keeps in-frame clones and lacks some. The sample records 100,000 to 150,000 clones, about nine tenths being singletons. The material sequenced was peripheral blood, taken on day 0 of AZD1222 vaccination. These receptors all stem from an adult in good health.

The V and J genes are TRBV6-2 or TRBV6-3 and TRBJ2-3; TRBD2 matches at 8 bases. Trimming at V came to 3 bases and at J to 0 bases, leaving 8 bases not matched to a gene. Looked up from germline, CDR1 is MNHEY and CDR2 is SVGEGT. This CDR3 spans 17 amino acids. The CDR3 sequence: CASSYLRGGPSTDTQYF. Written as DNA, the CDR3 is TGTGCCAGCAGTTATCTCCGGGGGGGCCCTAGCACAGATACGCAGTATTTT.

The chain uses TRBV10-2 and TRBJ1-4; 8 bases map to TRBD1. The V segment lost 4 bases and the J segment 8 bases; nucleotides outside the gene matches: 3. Germline assignment: CDR1 WSHSY and CDR2 SAAADI. The CDR3 length is 13 residues. As DNA, the CDR3 is TGCGCCAGCAGTGTTGCAGGGGGCGAAAAACTGTTTTTT. Translation gives CASSVAGGEKLFF.

The chain joins TRBV11-1 to TRBJ1-6; the D is unclear. CDR3 size: 15 residues. Trimming took 0 bases from V and 9 from J, leaving 12 bases between them. Looked up from germline, CDR1 is SGHAT and CDR2 is FQDESV (reference sequence). The CDR3 coding sequence is TGTGCCAGCAGCTTAGCGGCGCAGGCGGGTTCACCCCTCCACTTT. Protein sequence: CASSLAAQAGSPLHF.

This clone was observed a handful of times. The chain has TRBV15 and TRBJ2-7, with D possibly TRBD1 on 5 matching bases. The CDR3 covers 17 residues. Germline V gives CDR1 LNHNV, CDR2 YYDKDF (reference sequence). V lost 0 bases, J lost 2 bases, and 17 bases lay in between. The chain's CDR3 is CATSRDGSVVGAYEQYF. The CDR3 coding sequence is TGTGCCACCAGCAGAGATGGATCCGTTGTAGGGGCCTACGAGCAGTACTTC.

The V gene is TRBV5-6, the J gene TRBJ1-4; D is possibly TRBD1 (6 bases). Per the germline V gene, CDR1 is SGHDT and CDR2 is YYEEEE. The length of the CDR3 is 13 residues. Trimming pared 0 bases from V and 8 bases from J, leaving 8 bases between. Here the CDR3 reads CASSLAGAEKLFF. CDR3 nucleotides: TGTGCCAGCAGCTTGGCAGGGGCCGAAAAACTGTTTTTT.

CDR3: CASSPGQGNPYEQYF. The DNA of the CDR3 is TGTGCCAGCTCACCAGGGCAGGGAAACCCCTACGAGCAGTACTTC. The gene calls are TRBV18 and TRBJ2-7; maybe TRBD1 (5 bases). The V end lost 2 bases, the J end lost 2 bases, and 13 bases lay between the germline ends. CDR3 length: 15 amino acids. From germline, CDR1 is KGHSH and CDR2 LQKENI.

The chain recombines TRBV6-5 with TRBJ1-3; D call uncertain. The length of the CDR3 is 15 residues. Germline CDR1 reads MNHEY; CDR2 reads SVGAGI. V lost 2 bases and J lost 0, with 8 bases in between. The CDR3 here is CASSYHRTSGNTIYF. As DNA, the CDR3 is TGTGCCAGCAGTTACCACCGGACCTCTGGAAACACCATATATTTT.

This clone is a singleton in its sample. The chain links TRBV24-1 to TRBJ2-3; a weak D match, TRBD2 (6 bases). This CDR3 has 14 amino acids. Trimming stripped 9 bases from V and 0 bases from J, with 12 bases between. Looked up from germline, CDR1 is KGHDR and CDR2 is SFDVKD. The CDR3 DNA follows: TGTGCCACCCAGTACGGGGGTAGCACAGATACGCAGTATTTT. This translates into CATQYGGSTDTQYF.

The chain has TRBV9 and TRBJ2-3; TRBD1 aligns across 8 bases. Trimming removed 1 base from V and 3 bases from J; junction bases left unmatched: 7. The CDR3 runs to 16 residues. Germline lookup yields CDR1 SGDLS and CDR2 YYNGEE. As DNA, the CDR3 is TGTGCCAGCAGCGTAACACCAGGGGGCGCAACAGATACGCAGTATTTT. This codes for CASSVTPGGATDTQYF.

This chain joins TRBV9 and TRBJ1-1; TRBD1 might be the D (5 bases). Trimming cost V 4 bases and J 5 bases, with 15 bases left between them. Per the germline V gene, CDR1 is SGDLS and CDR2 is YYNGEE. CDR3 size: 14 residues. This CDR3 reads CASSLGPGGTEAFF. CDR3 nucleotides: TGTGCCAGCAGCCTCGGACCCGGGGGGACTGAAGCTTTCTTT.